Here is one T cell receptor beta chain with its context. The antigen remains unidentified. Method: immunoSEQ multiplex PCR; TCRdb's copy keeps in-frame clones and lacks some. The sample contains 50,000 to 65,000 clones, roughly 84% of which appear only once. This specimen belongs to a study of neoadjuvant anti-PD-1 for oral cavity cancer. Study information: Patients without progression got a fourth dose around day 43. Overall study results and limits: Post-nivolumab, blood T cell clonality was significantly elevated in non-responders.

V lost 11 bases and J 0 bases, leaving 14 bases between the germline ends. Germline V gives CDR1 MNHNS, CDR2 SASEGT. This CDR3 spans 14 amino acids. This chain uses TRBV6-1 with TRBJ1-3, with D possibly matching TRBD1 (6 bases). Here the sequenced sample was PBMCs, taken before nivolumab (anti-PD-1) treatment. The source is a person aged 35 to 85 with oral cavity squamous cell carcinoma. In DNA form, the CDR3 reads TGTGCCGTAGGGGGGGTTAGCTCTGGAAACACCATATATTTT. This sequence encodes CAVGGVSSGNTIYF.